Described below is a single TCR beta chain sequence and its context. The data originate from a study of patients and donors after allogeneic stem cell transplantation. TCRdb reanalysed the RT-PCR reads using MiXCR and keeps one entry per CDR3 protein. The sample includes about a million distinct CDR3 sequences, approximately 19% of them seen just once. This receptor was identified in a human donor who was either an allogeneic HSCT recipient or a stem cell or donor lymphocyte infusion donor (not recorded which). It is not recorded whose cells these are; they may come from a transplant donor. Specimen: blood, either unsorted or a sorted T cell fraction (not recorded which).

Here the CDR3 DNA reads TGTGCCACAGCCGTGCAAGGGGCGGATTCACCCCTCCACTTT. This translates into CATAVQGADSPLHF. V usage is TRBV15 and J usage is TRBJ1-6; D perhaps matches TRBD1 (5 bases). The CDR3 has 14 residues. V was pared by 9 bases and J by 8 bases, with 17 bases between. CDR1 and CDR2 (germline): LNHNV, YYDKDF (reference sequence).